This TCR beta chain comes out of a study of beta chain features in type 1 diabetes. Study outcomes and limitations: Type 1 diabetes patients had moderately but significantly shorter TCRB CDR3s in all four CD4+ subsets.

Expressed TCRB transcripts were sequenced after all isolated RNA was converted to cDNA. The assay was immunoSEQ multiplex PCR, and TCRdb's table has in-frame clones only and misses some. The profile covers a few hundred thousand clones, with over 9.5% appearing a single time and over 0.008% taken by the ten largest. This clone has a handful of counts. Its antigen remains unidentified. One junction end disagrees with the germline gene, perhaps due to a read error. Germline values: CDR1 SGHTA, CDR2 FQGTGA. This CDR3 contains 13 residues. Without exception, sorted populations had purity beyond 95%. The clonotype comes from a woman aged 18 to 35 with type 1 diabetes. The source material was naive CD4+ T cells from blood. This chain links TRBV7-3 with TRBJ2-1, with no clear D. The CDR3 is CASSLTSYSEQFF. DNA for the CDR3: TGTGCCAGCAGCTTAACTAGTTACAGTGAGCAGTTCTTC. Together with reference TRBV7-3 and TRBJ2-1, the CDR3 gives the full variable domain: GAGVSQTPSNKVTEKGKYVELRCDPISGHTALYWYRQSLGQGPEFLIYFQGTGAADDSGLPNDRFFAVRPEGSVSTLKIQRTERGDSAVYLCASSLTSYSEQFFGPGTRLTVL.